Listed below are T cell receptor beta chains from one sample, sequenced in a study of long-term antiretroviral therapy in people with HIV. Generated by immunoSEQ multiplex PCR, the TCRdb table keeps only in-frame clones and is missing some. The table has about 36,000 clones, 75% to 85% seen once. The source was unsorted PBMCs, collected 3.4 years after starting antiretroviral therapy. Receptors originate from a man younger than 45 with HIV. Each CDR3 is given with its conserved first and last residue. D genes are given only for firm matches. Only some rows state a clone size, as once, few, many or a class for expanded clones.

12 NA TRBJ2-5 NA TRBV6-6 TGTGCCAGCAAGAGGTTTCAAGAGACCCAGTACTTC CASKRFQETQYF
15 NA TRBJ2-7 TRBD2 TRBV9 TGTGCCAGCAGCGCTGGTACTAGCGGGGCGTACGAGCAGTACTTC CASSAGTSGAYEQYF
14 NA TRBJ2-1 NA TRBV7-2 TGTGCCAGCAGCGGGTTTGCGACAAGTGATGAGCAGTTCTTC CASSGFATSDEQFF
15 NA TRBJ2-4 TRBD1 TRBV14 TGTGCCAGCAGCCAATCAGGGGGCGGCAAAAACATTCAGTACTTC CASSQSGGGKNIQYF
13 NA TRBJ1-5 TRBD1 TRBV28 TGTGCCAGCAGGACAGGGGCAGCTCAGCCCCAGCATTTT CASRTGAAQPQHF
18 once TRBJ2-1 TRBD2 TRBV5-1 TGCGCCAGCAGCTTGGCTGGGGGAACTAGCGCGAAAATGGGTGAGCAGTTCTTC CASSLAGGTSAKMGEQFF
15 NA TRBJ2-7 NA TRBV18 TGTGCCAGCTCACTAAATAGGGACACGACCTACGAGCAGTACTTC CASSLNRDTTYEQYF
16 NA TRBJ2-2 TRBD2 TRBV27 TGTGCCAGCAAAGGGCCCCTAGCGGGAAAGACCGGGGAGCTGTTTTTT CASKGPLAGKTGELFF
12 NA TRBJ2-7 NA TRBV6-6 TGTGCCAGCAGTCCAGTCTCCTACGAGCAGTACTTC CASSPVSYEQYF
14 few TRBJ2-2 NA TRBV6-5 TGTGCCAGCAGGGAAGTAAGGAACACCGGGGAGCTGTTTTTT CASREVRNTGELFF
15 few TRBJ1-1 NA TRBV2 TGTGCCAGCAGTGATGGTCACATAATGAACACTGAAGCTTTCTTT CASSDGHIMNTEAFF
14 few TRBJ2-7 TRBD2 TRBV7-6 TGTGCCAGCAGCTCCCTAGCGGGAGTTGGCGAGCAGTACTTC CASSSLAGVGEQYF
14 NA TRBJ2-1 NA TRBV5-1 TGCGCCAGCAGCTTGGACCTCCAGAGCTATGAGCAGTTCTTC CASSLDLQSYEQFF
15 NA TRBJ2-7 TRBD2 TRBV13 TGTGCCAGCAGCATGAGCGGGAGGGGGAACTACGAGCAGTACTTC CASSMSGRGNYEQYF
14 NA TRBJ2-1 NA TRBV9 TGTGCCAGCGGTGGAGGGTGGGGGGACAATGAGCAGTTCTTC CASGGGWGDNEQFF
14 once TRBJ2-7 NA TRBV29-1 TGCAGCGTTGAAGGGGCGGGGGCCCCCTACGAGCAGTACTTC CSVEGAGAPYEQYF
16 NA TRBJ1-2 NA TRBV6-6 TGTGCCAGCAAAAAGGACAGTTTGGCGGTTAACTATGGCTACACCTTC CASKKDSLAVNYGYTF
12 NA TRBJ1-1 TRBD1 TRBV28 TGTGCCAGCAGGACACAGGGGAGGTGGGCTTTCTTT CASRTQGRWAFF
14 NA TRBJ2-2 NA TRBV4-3 TGCGCCAGCAGCCAAGAATTCCGGGTCGGGGAGCTGTTTTTT CASSQEFRVGELFF
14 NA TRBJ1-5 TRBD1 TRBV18 TGTGCCAGCTCATTACAGGGGGCTCGACAGCCCCAGCATTTT CASSLQGARQPQHF
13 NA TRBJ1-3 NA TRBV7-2 TGTGCCAGCAGCCCGTTCGCTGGAAACACCATATATTTT CASSPFAGNTIYF
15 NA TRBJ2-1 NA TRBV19 TGTGCCAGTAGCTACCTAAATGGTCCCTACAATGAGCAGTTCTTC CASSYLNGPYNEQFF
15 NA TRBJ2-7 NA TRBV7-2 TGTGCCAGCAGCACGCCTTCGAGGAGGGGCTACGAGCAGTACTTC CASSTPSRRGYEQYF
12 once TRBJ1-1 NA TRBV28 TGTGCCAGCAGGCCACCCGTGTCCAAGGCTTTCTTT CASRPPVSKAFF
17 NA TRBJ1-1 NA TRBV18 TGTGCCAGCTCACCACTTCCTACAGACTCTATGAACACTGAAGCTTTCTTT CASSPLPTDSMNTEAFF
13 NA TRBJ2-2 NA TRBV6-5 TGTGCCAGCAGTTACTCCCGTCGCGGGGAGCTGTTTTTT CASSYSRRGELFF
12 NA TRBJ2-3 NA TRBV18 TGTGCCAGCTCCCAACGGGGGGATACGCAGTATTTT CASSQRGDTQYF
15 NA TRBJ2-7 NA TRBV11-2 TGTGCCAGCACCTCGGACTGGTCAGCGTCCTACGAGCAGTACTTC CASTSDWSASYEQYF
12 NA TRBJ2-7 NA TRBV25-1 TGTGCCTCACTAGGGGGGCTCTACGAGCAGTACTTC CASLGGLYEQYF
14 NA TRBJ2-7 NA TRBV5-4 TGTGCCAGCAGCTTGTCGGGGTCTCCCTACGAGCAGTACTTC CASSLSGSPYEQYF
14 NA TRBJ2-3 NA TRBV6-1 TGTGCCAGCAGTGACCCTAGCGGCACAGATACGCAGTATTTT CASSDPSGTDTQYF
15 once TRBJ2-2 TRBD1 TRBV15 TGTGCCACCAGCATCGGGGACAGGAACACCGGGGAGCTGTTTTTT CATSIGDRNTGELFF
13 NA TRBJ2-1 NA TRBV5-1 TGCGCCAGCAAGTCGGGACCCCTCAATGAGCAGTTCTTC CASKSGPLNEQFF
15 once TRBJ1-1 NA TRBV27 TGTGCCAGCAGTTTAGGGGCCTGGGGAGCTACTGAAGCTTTCTTT CASSLGAWGATEAFF
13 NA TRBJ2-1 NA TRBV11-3 TGTGCCAGCAGCTTAGGATCAGGACTAGAGCAGTTCTTC CASSLGSGLEQFF
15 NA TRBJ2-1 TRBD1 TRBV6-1 TGTGCCAGCAGTGAAACAGGGGGCTCCTACAATGAGCAGTTCTTC CASSETGGSYNEQFF
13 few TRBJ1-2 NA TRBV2 TGTGCCAGCAGTGATCGGGCAGGCTATGGCTACACCTTC CASSDRAGYGYTF
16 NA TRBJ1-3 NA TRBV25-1 TGTGCCAGCAGCCCCGGGGCGGGGACTTCGGGAAACACCATATATTTT CASSPGAGTSGNTIYF
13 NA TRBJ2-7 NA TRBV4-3 TGCGCCAGCAGCCAAGTTGTAAATTACGAGCAGTACTTC CASSQVVNYEQYF
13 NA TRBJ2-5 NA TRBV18 TGTGCCAGCTATCACTCCGGGACAGAGACCCAGTACTTC CASYHSGTETQYF
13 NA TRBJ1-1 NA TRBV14 TGTGCCAGCAGCCTAGCGTGGAACACTGAAGCTTTCTTT CASSLAWNTEAFF
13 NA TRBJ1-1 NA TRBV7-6 TGTGCCAGCAGCTTAGGGAAGAGCACTGAAGCTTTCTTT CASSLGKSTEAFF
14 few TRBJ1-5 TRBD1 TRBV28 TGTGCCAGCACGTTGACAGGGGGCAAACAGCCCCAGCATTTT CASTLTGGKQPQHF
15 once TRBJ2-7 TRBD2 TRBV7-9 TGTGCCAGCAGCCAGACTAGCGGGAGGAGCTACGAGCAGTACTTC CASSQTSGRSYEQYF
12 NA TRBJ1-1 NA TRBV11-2 TGTGCCAGCAGCGGCCTGGACACTGAAGCTTTCTTT CASSGLDTEAFF